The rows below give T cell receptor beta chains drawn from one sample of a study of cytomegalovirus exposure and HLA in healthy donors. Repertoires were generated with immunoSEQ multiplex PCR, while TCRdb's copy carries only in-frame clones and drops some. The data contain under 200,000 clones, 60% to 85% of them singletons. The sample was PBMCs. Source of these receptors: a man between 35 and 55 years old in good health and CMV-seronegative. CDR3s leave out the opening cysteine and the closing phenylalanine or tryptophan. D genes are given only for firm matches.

CDR3 protein: ASSPGTSGEREQF; D gene: TRBD2; V gene: TRBV6-5
CDR3 protein: ASSLDLVSEQF; D gene: NA; V gene: TRBV7-6
CDR3 protein: ASRQGRSGYT; D gene: NA; V gene: TRBV28
CDR3 protein: AISELGLRGEQY; D gene: NA; V gene: TRBV10-3
CDR3 protein: ASRIRYSYEQY; D gene: NA; V gene: TRBV7-6
CDR3 protein: ASRTRPAGTNTGELF; D gene: TRBD2; V gene: TRBV27
CDR3 protein: ASSATGGTKNIQY; D gene: TRBD2; V gene: TRBV2
CDR3 protein: ASADGGGETQY; D gene: TRBD2; V gene: TRBV12-5
CDR3 protein: ASSPLAGGRSTDTQY; D gene: TRBD2; V gene: TRBV5-1
CDR3 protein: ASSTTVEGTEAF; D gene: NA; V gene: TRBV18
CDR3 protein: ASGLDNLGRSTQY; D gene: NA; V gene: TRBV12-5
CDR3 protein: ASSLNPGVYGYT; D gene: NA; V gene: TRBV7-3
CDR3 protein: ASSQLAGGFDEQF; D gene: TRBD2; V gene: TRBV7-2
CDR3 protein: ASGVGQTWGYT; D gene: NA; V gene: TRBV12-5
CDR3 protein: ASSVPGQGSGANVLT; D gene: TRBD1; V gene: TRBV9
CDR3 protein: ASRRDSLNSPLH; D gene: TRBD1; V gene: TRBV6-5
CDR3 protein: SVGRSDTGELF; D gene: NA; V gene: TRBV29-1
CDR3 protein: ASSATGAETQY; D gene: TRBD1; V gene: TRBV5-5
CDR3 protein: ASRETSGRYNEQF; D gene: TRBD2; V gene: TRBV11-3
CDR3 protein: ASSLVGQGYEQY; D gene: TRBD1; V gene: TRBV7-2
CDR3 protein: ASSRGVNQPQH; D gene: NA; V gene: TRBV5-8
CDR3 protein: ASSPGGTYRDYEQY; D gene: TRBD2; V gene: TRBV7-9
CDR3 protein: ASSVHRGRLF; D gene: TRBD1; V gene: TRBV4-3
CDR3 protein: ASSQAGQGNNSPLH; D gene: TRBD1; V gene: TRBV14
CDR3 protein: SSTNTGGTLH; D gene: NA; V gene: TRBV7-9
CDR3 protein: ASSPSGRAYDNEQF; D gene: TRBD2; V gene: TRBV7-8
CDR3 protein: ASSDPPGQGGPNEKLF; D gene: NA; V gene: TRBV6-4
CDR3 protein: ASSLVGSGTETQY; D gene: TRBD2; V gene: TRBV7-7
CDR3 protein: ASSFQREGSETQY; D gene: TRBD2; V gene: TRBV5-1